A single sample gave rise to the 21 T cell receptor beta chains below, sequenced in a study of CDR3 diversity in severe acne. TCRdb reprocessed the PCR reads via MiXCR and lists one record per CDR3 protein. Among fewer than 90,000 distinct CDR3 sequences, roughly 49% were seen once, and the ten largest hold roughly 11%. Sequences were obtained from blood. These receptors were obtained from a male donor with severe acne vulgaris.

The chain links TRBV20-1 to TRBJ2-1, with no clear D. V was shortened by 3 bases and J by 6 bases, with 6 bases between the two germline ends. Germline loops: CDR1 DFQATT, CDR2 SNEGSKA (reference sequence). CDR3 length: 11 residues. The CDR3 protein is CSARTANEQFF. Here the CDR3 DNA reads TGCAGTGCTAGGACCGCCAATGAGCAGTTCTTC.

This clonotype was counted between two and nine times. The V gene is TRBV7-2, the J gene TRBJ1-1; D remains ambiguous. The CDR3 sequence is 15 residues long. CDR1 is SGHTA, CDR2 FQGNSA, per germline. V was cut by 3 bases and J by 0 bases, with 11 bases left in between. The CDR3 nucleotides read TGTGCCAGCAGCTTTTTGGCTCCCCTGAACACTGAAGCTTTCTTT. This sequence encodes CASSFLAPLNTEAFF.

This clonotype was counted once. J is TRBJ2-3 and V is TRBV29-1; D gene unclear. The CDR3 has 12 residues. Germline V gene sequence: CDR1 SQVTM, CDR2 ANQGSEA. Trimming shortened V by 6 bases and J by 2 bases, and 9 bases separated the two germline ends. The CDR3 sequence is CSVERSTDTQYF. DNA of the CDR3: TGCAGCGTCGAGAGATCCACAGATACGCAGTATTTT.

In its sample, this clonotype was seen many times. The chain links TRBV7-8 to TRBJ2-7; D is undetermined. Germline values: CDR1 SGHVS, CDR2 FQNEAQ. CDR3 size: 12 residues. Trimming removed 5 bases at V and 3 bases at J, with 8 bases between. The CDR3 DNA follows: TGTGCCAGCAGCGCCGGGTTCTACGAGCAGTACGTC. Amino acids: CASSAGFYEQYV.

This clonotype was observed many times. The chain uses TRBV20-1 and TRBJ2-7; 7 bases are shared with TRBD2. This CDR3 has 14 amino acids. CDR1 is DFQATT, CDR2 SNEGSKA, per germline (reference sequence). The junction had 7 bases not matched to a gene; V was cut back by 3 bases and J by 2 bases. CDR3 coding DNA: TGCAGTGCTAGCATACTAGGGAGGGCCTACGAGCAGTACGTC. Translated: CSASILGRAYEQYV.

For this clonotype: This could be a read error, since a much larger clone is one nucleotide away. This chain's CDR3 is CASSSGTNYNEQFF. CDR3 nucleotides: TGTGCCAGCAGCTCCGGGACAAATTACAATGAGCAGTTCTTC. The chain uses TRBV7-3 and TRBJ2-1, with D possibly matching TRBD1 (6 bases). Germline V lookup: CDR1 SGHTA, CDR2 FQGTGA. Trimming pared 4 bases from V and 4 bases from J, leaving 11 bases between. The CDR3 totals 14 residues.

This clonotype was observed many times. The chain combines TRBV27 with TRBJ2-1; a weak D match, TRBD1 (6 bases). CDR1 and CDR2 from the germline V gene are MNHEY and SMNVEV (reference sequence). The CDR3 covers 16 residues. Trimming removed 5 bases from V and 0 bases from J, with 14 bases in between. CDR3 amino acids: CASSMGTGFSYNEQFF. DNA of the CDR3: TGTGCCAGCAGTATGGGAACAGGGTTCTCCTACAATGAGCAGTTCTTC.

The chain has TRBV15 and TRBJ2-7, with a tentative D call TRBD1 (5 bases). The germline V and J ends were trimmed by 3 bases and 3 bases, with 12 bases remaining between them. There are 14 residues in the CDR3. CDR1 is LNHNV, CDR2 YYDKDF, per germline (reference sequence). CDR3 sequence: CATSSGDSHYEQYF. CDR3 in DNA: TGTGCCACCAGCAGCGGAGACAGCCACTACGAGCAGTACTTC.

This clonotype has more than one count but fewer than ten. CDR3 DNA: TGTGCCACCAGTGAGGGTGGAGAGCAGTTCTTC. Amino acid sequence: CATSEGGEQFF. The chain combines TRBV24-1 with TRBJ2-1; D is uncertain. CDR3 length equals 11 residues. Germline V gene lookup returns CDR1 KGHDR and CDR2 SFDVKD. The germline V and J ends were trimmed by 4 bases and 10 bases, with 7 bases remaining between them.

This chain connects TRBV7-6 to TRBJ1-2; TRBD1 matches 7 bases. The germline V gene encodes CDR1 SGHVS and CDR2 FNYEAQ. This CDR3 comprises 13 residues. The ends lost 6 bases at V and 5 bases at J; junction bases unmatched: 6. The CDR3 is CASSSPRGYGYTF. DNA for the CDR3: TGTGCCAGCAGTTCTCCCAGGGGGTATGGCTACACCTTC.

This clonotype appeared many times. V gene TRBV24-1 combines with J gene TRBJ1-2, with D maybe TRBD1 (6 bases). Between the trimmed V and J ends, which lost 4 bases and 7 bases, there was a span of 18 bases. The germline V gene has CDR1 KGHDR and CDR2 SFDVKD. The CDR3 length is 15 residues. CDR3 in DNA: TGTGCCACCAGTGAATTAGGGGGAGCCCCAAGTGGCTACACCTTC. The encoded protein is CATSELGGAPSGYTF.

This clonotype was seen more than once but under ten times. The chain couples TRBV4-1 to TRBJ2-3; 11 positions match TRBD2. The germline V gene has CDR1 MGHRA and CDR2 YSYEKL. Trimming at V came to 4 bases and at J to 5 bases, leaving 11 bases not matched to a gene. The CDR3 extends over 17 amino acids. The CDR3 DNA sequence: TGCGCCAGCAGCCCCCAACCAGGACTAGCGGGTTTAGATACGCAGTATTTT. Its translation is CASSPQPGLAGLDTQYF.

The chain recombines TRBV6-5 with TRBJ2-5; tentatively, D is TRBD1 or TRBD2 (5 bases each). This CDR3 contains 13 residues. The germline CDR1 and CDR2 sequences are MNHEY and SVGAGI. V lost 4 bases, J lost 4 bases, and 10 bases lay in between. The CDR3, as DNA: TGTGCCAGCAGTTTACGGGGCAGAGAGACCCAGTACTTC. Its translation: CASSLRGRETQYF.

The chain joins TRBV3-1 to TRBJ2-1; 8 nucleotides align to TRBD2. V was pared by 3 bases and J by 4 bases, with 8 bases of the junction left unmatched. The CDR3 runs 16 residues. Germline V gene sequence: CDR1 LGHDT, CDR2 YNNKEL (reference sequence). DNA for the CDR3: TGTGCCAGCAGCCATGGGGGCGGGAGGATGTACAATGAGCAGTTCTTC. Translation gives CASSHGGGRMYNEQFF.

The chain is built from TRBV29-1 and TRBJ1-6; possibly TRBD1 for D (5 bases). The CDR3 runs to 15 residues. Trimming cost V 6 bases and J 3 bases, with 15 bases left between them. From germline, CDR1 is SQVTM and CDR2 ANQGSEA. The CDR3 DNA reads as TGCAGCGTGAAGTTTGAGGGGAACTATAATTCACCCCTCCACTTT. This encodes CSVKFEGNYNSPLHF.

The chain employs TRBV25-1 and TRBJ1-2; TRBD1 is a possible D gene (6 bases). V was cut by 6 bases and J by 4 bases, with 12 bases left in between. Germline V gives CDR1 MGHDK, CDR2 SYGVNS. There are 13 residues in the CDR3. CDR3 sequence reads: CASSSGTPYGYTF. As DNA, the CDR3 is TGTGCCAGCAGCTCCGGGACACCCTATGGCTACACCTTC.

This clonotype has just a few counts. V usage is TRBV3-1 and J usage is TRBJ1-2; no firm D call. This CDR3 is built from 13 residues. CDR1 and CDR2 from the germline V gene are LGHDT and YNNKEL (reference sequence). Trimming left V 1 base short and J 8 bases short, with 11 bases between. CDR3 DNA sequence: TGTGCCAGCAGCCAAGTTGAGACTGAAGGCTACACCTTC. It codes for CASSQVETEGYTF.

Comment on this clonotype: This may come from a read error, since a much larger clone is one base off. The gene calls are TRBV7-8 and TRBJ2-3; D is perhaps TRBD2 (6 bases). The V end lost 1 base, the J end lost 0 bases, and 11 bases lay between the germline ends. The CDR3 length is 16 residues. The germline gives CDR1 SGHVS, CDR2 FQNEAQ. CDR3 nucleotide sequence: TGTGCCAGCAGCTTAGGCGGCGGGGCAAGCACAGATACGCAGTATTTT. Translating it yields CASSLGGGASTDTQYF.

The chain links TRBV6-2 or TRBV6-3 to TRBJ1-4, with TRBD1 matching over 10 bases. The CDR3 has 16 amino acids. Per the germline V gene, CDR1 is MNHEY and CDR2 is SVGEGT. V was pared by 6 bases and J by 6 bases, with 10 bases of the junction left unmatched. The CDR3 bases are TGTGCCAGCAGGAGTCCGCCCGGGACAGGGGATGAAAAACTGTTTTTT. Amino acid sequence: CASRSPPGTGDEKLFF.

The chain recombines TRBV6-5 with TRBJ1-2; D remains unclear. This CDR3 region has 14 residues. Germline V gene lookup returns CDR1 MNHEY and CDR2 SVGAGI. V lost 6 bases and J 6 bases, leaving 17 bases between the germline ends. This CDR3 reads CASSPVGKRDGYTF. The CDR3 coding sequence is TGTGCCAGCAGCCCTGTCGGAAAAAGGGATGGCTACACCTTC.

The V gene is TRBV28, the J gene TRBJ1-4, with TRBD1 as a possible D gene (5 bases). CDR1 is MDHEN and CDR2 is SYDVKM in the germline V gene. V shed 5 bases and J shed 8 bases, with 15 bases lying between them. The CDR3 covers 14 residues. CDR3 nucleotides: TGTGCCAGCAGTACCAGTCGGGGCGCGGAAAAACTGTTTTTT. Translating gives CASSTSRGAEKLFF.